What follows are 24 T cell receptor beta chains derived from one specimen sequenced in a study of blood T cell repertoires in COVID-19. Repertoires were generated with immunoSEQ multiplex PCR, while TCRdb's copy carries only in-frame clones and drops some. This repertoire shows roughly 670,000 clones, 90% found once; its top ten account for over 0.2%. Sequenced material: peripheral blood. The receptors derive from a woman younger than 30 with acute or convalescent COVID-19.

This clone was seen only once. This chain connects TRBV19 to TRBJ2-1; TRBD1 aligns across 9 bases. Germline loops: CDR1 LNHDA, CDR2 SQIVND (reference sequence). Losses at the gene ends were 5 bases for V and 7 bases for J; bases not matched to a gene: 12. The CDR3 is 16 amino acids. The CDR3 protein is CASSSGQGLRTNEQFF. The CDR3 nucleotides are TGTGCCAGTAGTTCGGGACAGGGTCTAAGGACAAATGAGCAGTTCTTC.

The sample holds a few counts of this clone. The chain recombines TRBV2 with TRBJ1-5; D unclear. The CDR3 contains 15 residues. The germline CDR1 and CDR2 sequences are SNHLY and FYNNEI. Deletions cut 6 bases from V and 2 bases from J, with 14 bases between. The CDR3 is CASSGQVVGNQPQHF. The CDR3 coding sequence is TGTGCCAGCAGCGGTCAGGTCGTGGGCAATCAGCCCCAGCATTTT.

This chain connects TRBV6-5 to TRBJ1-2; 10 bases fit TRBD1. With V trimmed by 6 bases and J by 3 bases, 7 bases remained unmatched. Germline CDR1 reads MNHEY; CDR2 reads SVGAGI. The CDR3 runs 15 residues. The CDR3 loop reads CASRPSGTGDYGYTF. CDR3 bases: TGTGCCAGCAGACCCTCCGGGACAGGGGACTATGGCTACACCTTC.

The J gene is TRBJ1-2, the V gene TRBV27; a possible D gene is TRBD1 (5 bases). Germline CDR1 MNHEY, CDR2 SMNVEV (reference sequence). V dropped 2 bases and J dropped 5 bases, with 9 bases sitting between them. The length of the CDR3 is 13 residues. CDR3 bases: TGTGCCAGCAGTTTACAGGGTCCATATGGCTACACCTTC. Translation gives CASSLQGPYGYTF.

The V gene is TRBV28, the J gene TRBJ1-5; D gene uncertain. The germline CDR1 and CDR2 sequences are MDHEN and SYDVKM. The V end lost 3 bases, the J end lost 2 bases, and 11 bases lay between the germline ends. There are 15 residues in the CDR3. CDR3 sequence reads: CASSLEGLGNQPQHF. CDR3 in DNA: TGTGCCAGCAGTTTGGAGGGTTTAGGCAATCAGCCCCAGCATTTT.

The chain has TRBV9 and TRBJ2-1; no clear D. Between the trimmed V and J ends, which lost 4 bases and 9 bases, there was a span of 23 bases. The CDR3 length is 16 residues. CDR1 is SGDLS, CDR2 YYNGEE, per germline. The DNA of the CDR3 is TGTGCCAGCAGCTCCTCCCCACCTGCCGGTGGTGTTGAGCAGTTCTTC. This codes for CASSSSPPAGGVEQFF.

The CDR3 DNA follows: TGTGCCAGCAGCTTATTACGGGGGAACTCGAACACTGAAGCTTTCTTT. It yields the protein CASSLLRGNSNTEAFF. This chain joins TRBV7-3 and TRBJ1-1; TRBD1 might be the D (5 bases). Germline lookup yields CDR1 SGHTA and CDR2 FQGTGA. The ends were cut back, 2 bases at V and 1 base at J, with 14 bases in the middle. CDR3 length: 16 amino acids. Full variable domain (remainder filled in from reference TRBV7-3 and TRBJ1-1): GAGVSQTPSNKVTEKGKYVELRCDPISGHTALYWYRQSLGQGPEFLIYFQGTGAADDSGLPNDRFFAVRPEGSVSTLKIQRTERGDSAVYLCASSLLRGNSNTEAFFGQGTRLTVV.

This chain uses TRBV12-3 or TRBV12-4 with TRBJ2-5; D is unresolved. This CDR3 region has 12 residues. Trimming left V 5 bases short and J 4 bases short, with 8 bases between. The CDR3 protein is CASSQYRETQYF. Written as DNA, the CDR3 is TGTGCCAGCAGTCAATACAGAGAGACCCAGTACTTC.

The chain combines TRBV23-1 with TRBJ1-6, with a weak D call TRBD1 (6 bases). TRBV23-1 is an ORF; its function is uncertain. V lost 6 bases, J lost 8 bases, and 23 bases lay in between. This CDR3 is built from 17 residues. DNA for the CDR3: TGCGCCAGCAGCTTTCAGGCGACAGGACCTGTGGATTCACCCCTCCACTTT. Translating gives CASSFQATGPVDSPLHF.

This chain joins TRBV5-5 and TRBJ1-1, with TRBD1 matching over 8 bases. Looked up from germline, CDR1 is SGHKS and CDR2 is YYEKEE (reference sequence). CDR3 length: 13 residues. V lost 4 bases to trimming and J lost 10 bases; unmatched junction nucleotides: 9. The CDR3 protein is CASSARTGFGAFF. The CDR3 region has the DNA TGTGCCAGCAGCGCCCGGACAGGGTTCGGAGCTTTCTTT.

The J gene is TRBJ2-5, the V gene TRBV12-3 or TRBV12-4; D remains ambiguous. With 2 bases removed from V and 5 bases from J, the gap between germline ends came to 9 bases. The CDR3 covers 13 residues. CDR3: CASSLSTGETQYF. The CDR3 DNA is TGTGCCAGCAGTTTATCCACCGGGGAGACCCAGTACTTC.

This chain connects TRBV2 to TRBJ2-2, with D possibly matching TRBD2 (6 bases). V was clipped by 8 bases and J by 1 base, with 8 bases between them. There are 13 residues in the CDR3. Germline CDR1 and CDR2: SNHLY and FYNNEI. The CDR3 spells CASSAGNTGELFF. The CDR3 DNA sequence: TGTGCCAGCTCAGCGGGGAACACCGGGGAGCTGTTTTTT.

CDR3 loop: CASSPAGYQETQYF. The CDR3 DNA reads TGTGCCAGCTCACCGGCAGGATACCAAGAGACCCAGTACTTC. The J gene is TRBJ2-5, the V gene TRBV18; D remains unclear. Germline loops: CDR1 KGHSH, CDR2 LQKENI. The CDR3 covers 14 residues. With 3 bases removed from V and 0 bases from J, the gap between germline ends came to 8 bases. Filled out from reference TRBV18 and TRBJ2-5, the complete variable domain reads NAGVMQNPRHLVRRRGQEARLRCSPMKGHSHVYWYRQLPEEGLKFMVYLQKENIIDESGMPKERFSAEFPKEGPSILRIQQVVRGDSAAYFCASSPAGYQETQYFGPGTRLLVL.

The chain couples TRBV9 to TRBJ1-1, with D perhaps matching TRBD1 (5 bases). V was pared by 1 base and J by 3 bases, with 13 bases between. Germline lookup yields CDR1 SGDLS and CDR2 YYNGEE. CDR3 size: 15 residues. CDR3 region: CASSVPATGYTEAFF. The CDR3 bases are TGTGCCAGCAGCGTACCAGCCACAGGCTACACTGAAGCTTTCTTT.

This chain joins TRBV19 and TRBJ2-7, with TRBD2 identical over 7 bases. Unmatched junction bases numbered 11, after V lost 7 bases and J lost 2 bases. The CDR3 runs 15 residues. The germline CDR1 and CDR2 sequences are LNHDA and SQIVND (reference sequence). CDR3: CASTDGYGGTYEQYF. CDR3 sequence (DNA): TGTGCCAGTACCGACGGGTACGGGGGGACCTACGAGCAGTACTTC. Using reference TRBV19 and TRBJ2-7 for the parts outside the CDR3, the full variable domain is DGGITQSPKYLFRKEGQNVTLSCEQNLNHDAMYWYRQDPGQGLRLIYYSQIVNDFQKGDIAEGYSVSREKKESFPLTVTSAQKNPTAFYLCASTDGYGGTYEQYFGPGTRLTVT.

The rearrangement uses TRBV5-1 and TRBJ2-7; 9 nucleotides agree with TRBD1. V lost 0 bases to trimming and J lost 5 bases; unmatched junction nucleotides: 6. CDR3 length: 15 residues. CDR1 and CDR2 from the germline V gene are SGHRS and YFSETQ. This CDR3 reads CASSLDRGRDDEQYF. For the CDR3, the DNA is TGCGCCAGCAGCTTGGACAGGGGGCGAGACGACGAGCAGTACTTC.

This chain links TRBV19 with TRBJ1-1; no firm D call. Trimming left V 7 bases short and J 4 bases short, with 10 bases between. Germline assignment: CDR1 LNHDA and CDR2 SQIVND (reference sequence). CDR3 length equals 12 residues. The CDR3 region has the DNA TGTGCCAGTACCCCTGGCTTCACTGAAGCTTTCTTT. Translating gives CASTPGFTEAFF.

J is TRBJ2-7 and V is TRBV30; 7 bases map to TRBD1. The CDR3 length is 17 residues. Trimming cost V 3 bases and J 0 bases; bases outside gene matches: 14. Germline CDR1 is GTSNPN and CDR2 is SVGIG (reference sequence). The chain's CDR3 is CAWSPGTEIISSYEQYF. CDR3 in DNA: TGTGCCTGGAGCCCCGGGACAGAGATAATTAGCTCCTACGAGCAGTACTTC.

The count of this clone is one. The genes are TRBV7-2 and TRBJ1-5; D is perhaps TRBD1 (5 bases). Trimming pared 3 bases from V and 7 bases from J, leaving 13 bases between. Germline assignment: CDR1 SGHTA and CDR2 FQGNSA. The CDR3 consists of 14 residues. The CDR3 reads CASSLWQGGQPQHF. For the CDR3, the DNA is TGTGCCAGCAGCTTGTGGCAGGGTGGACAGCCCCAGCATTTT.

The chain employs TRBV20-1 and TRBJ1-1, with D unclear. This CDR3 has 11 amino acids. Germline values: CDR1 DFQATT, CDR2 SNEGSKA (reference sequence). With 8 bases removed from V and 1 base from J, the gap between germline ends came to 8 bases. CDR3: CSHTENTEAFF. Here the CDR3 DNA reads TGCAGTCATACAGAGAACACTGAAGCTTTCTTT.

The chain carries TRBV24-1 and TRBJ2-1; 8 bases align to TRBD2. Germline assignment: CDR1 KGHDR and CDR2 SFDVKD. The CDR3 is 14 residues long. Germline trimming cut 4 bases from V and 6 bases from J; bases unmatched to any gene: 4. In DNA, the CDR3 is TGTGCCACCAGTGACCCCGCGGGAGGCAATGAGCAGTTCTTC. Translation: CATSDPAGGNEQFF.

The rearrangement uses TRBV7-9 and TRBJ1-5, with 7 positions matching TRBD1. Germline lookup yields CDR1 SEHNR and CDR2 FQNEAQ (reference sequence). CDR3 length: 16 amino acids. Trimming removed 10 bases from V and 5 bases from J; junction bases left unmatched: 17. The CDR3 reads CATGGLRGIRYQPQHF. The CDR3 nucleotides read TGTGCCACAGGGGGGCTTCGGGGAATCAGATATCAGCCCCAGCATTTT.

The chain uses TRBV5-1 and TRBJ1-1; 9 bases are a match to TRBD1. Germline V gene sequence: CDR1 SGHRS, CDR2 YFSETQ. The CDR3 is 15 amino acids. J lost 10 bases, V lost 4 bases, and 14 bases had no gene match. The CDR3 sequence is CASSHGQGRTIAAFF. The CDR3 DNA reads TGCGCCAGCAGCCACGGACAGGGGAGAACTATAGCAGCTTTCTTT.

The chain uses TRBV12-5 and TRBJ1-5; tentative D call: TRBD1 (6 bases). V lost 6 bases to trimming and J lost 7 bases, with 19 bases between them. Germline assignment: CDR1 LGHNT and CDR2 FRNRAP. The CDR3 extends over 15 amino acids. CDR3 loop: CASGSAGGVGQPQHF. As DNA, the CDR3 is TGTGCTAGTGGGTCGGCGGGGGGCGTCGGGCAGCCCCAGCATTTT.